This entry describes one T cell receptor (beta chain). The target of this receptor is not known. No much larger clone exists at a distance of one base, and base qualities are not known. This sample was included in a study of shared T cell receptors in the human thymus (dated by TCRdb to the early 2020s). For the wider study: The study examined how self-reactive, shared T-cell receptor alpha chains are generated in the human thymus.

Libraries were constructed by the immunoSEQ multiplex PCR assay. TCRdb stores this immuneACCESS table with in-frame sequences only. Part of the clones is absent; in the studies checked, under half of the shortfall reflects unresolved V genes, and no reason is known for the rest. A total of approximately 490,000 clones appear in this sample, 70% to 80% of them only once. The ten largest clones represent more than 0.01% of the sample. The germline V gene sets CDR1 to SQVTM and CDR2 to ANQGSEA. V is shortened by 3 bases, J by 1 base, and the region joining them spans 9 bases. The CDR3 starts with the cysteine, ends with the phenylalanine, and has 14 residues. Of the read, only the CDR3 DNA is kept; its 42 bases are in frame from base 1. The same sample was also used in a study of human thymus T cells. Per the second study: Immunologically healthy infants undergoing open corrective cardiac surgery for congenital heart defects in Finland were used as donors. The thymus tissue came from surgical resects taken out during corrective cardiac surgery. Both the thymic and the peripheral blood repertoires appeared to show biased V and J gene segment usage. Highly overlapping thymic TCR repertoires among unrelated individuals were reported in the related research. The study used seven to nine infant thymus samples plus four related peripheral blood samples to characterize TCR alpha and beta repertoires. Donor ages ranging from about 6 to 244 days were recorded, and six or seven male and a couple of female infants were included in the cohort. Thymocytes were mechanically released from the tissue and were stored as pellets of about 10-30 million cells at -70 degrees C. Genomic DNA was extracted from frozen cell pellets with a QIAsymphony instrument. TCRB and TCRAD loci were amplified from a standardized quantity of quality-controlled genomic DNA using the immunoSEQ multiplex PCR assay. The amplicons covered the V(D)J region and were long enough to include the CDR3 and to identify the V and J genes. The commercial immunoSEQ service was used to sequence amplicons on an Illumina platform. Primer bias and sequencing errors were corrected as previously described, and TCRAD and TCRB were defined on the basis of the IMGT database. immunoSEQ Analyzer 3.0 and VDJTools were used for repertoire analysis, which covered basic statistics, V/J segment usage, diversity estimates, rarefaction and pairwise overlap. Chao1, ChaoE, Efron-Thisted, Shannon and inverse Simpson indices were used to estimate diversity, which was also estimated on datasets down-sampled to the smallest sample. For repertoire overlap, CDR3 nucleotide sequence, V gene and J gene had to match strictly, and clustering was done by Jaccard-based multidimensional scaling. Thymus samples yielded on average roughly 790,000 unique TCRB clonotypes, compared with about 80,000 from blood samples.

Material: thymocytes. The receptor chain draws on TRBV29-1 and TRBJ2-2; no D segment can be confidently identified. The TCR was taken from a boy under two years old with a congenital heart defect. Donor details come from another sample of the same person, matched by shared clones. The CDR3 reads as follows: CSVDRPVNTGELFF. Read as DNA, the sequence is TGCAGCGTTGATCGCCCAGTGAACACCGGGGAGCTGTTTTTT.